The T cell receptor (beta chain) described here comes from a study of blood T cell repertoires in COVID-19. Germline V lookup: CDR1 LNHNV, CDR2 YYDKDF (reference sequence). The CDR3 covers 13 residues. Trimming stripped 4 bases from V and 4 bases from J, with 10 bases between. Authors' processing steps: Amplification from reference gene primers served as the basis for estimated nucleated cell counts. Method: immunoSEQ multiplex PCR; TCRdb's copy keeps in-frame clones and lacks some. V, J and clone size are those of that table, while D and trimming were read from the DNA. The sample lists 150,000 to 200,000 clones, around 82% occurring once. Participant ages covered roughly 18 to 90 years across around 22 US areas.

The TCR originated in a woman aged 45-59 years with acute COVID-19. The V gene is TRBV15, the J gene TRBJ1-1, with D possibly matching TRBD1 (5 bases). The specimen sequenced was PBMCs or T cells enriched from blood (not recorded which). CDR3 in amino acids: CATSMDQGTEAFF. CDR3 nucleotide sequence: TGTGCCACCAGCATGGACCAGGGCACTGAAGCTTTCTTT.